The T cell receptor beta chain under discussion was sequenced for a study of blood T cell repertoires in COVID-19. Study overall: Some COVID-19 samples were acute and others convalescent; all came from the United States, Italy and Spain. T cells, B-cell-depleted T cells, or PBMCs supplied cDNA or gDNA.

Germline V lookup: CDR1 LGHNA, CDR2 YSLEER. Deletions cut 4 bases from V and 8 bases from J, with 21 bases between. This CDR3 is built from 16 residues. As originally analysed: How many nucleated cells were present was estimated from reference gene primer amplification. Produced via immunoSEQ multiplex PCR; TCRdb's table is partial and in-frame only. The DNA was the basis for D and trimming; V, J and clone size are from that table. The sample contains some 150,000 clones, 65% to 90% of which appear only once. The receptor was isolated from a woman in her forties or fifties with acute or convalescent COVID-19. The rearrangement joins TRBV4-3 to TRBJ1-5; no clear D. Sequencing used peripheral blood. The CDR3 spells CASSRDHRALREPQHF. In DNA, the CDR3 is TGCGCCAGCAGCCGAGACCACCGGGCCCTGAGGGAGCCCCAGCATTTT.